These T cell receptor beta chains were read from a single sample in a study of shared clonotypes between healthy human individuals. TCRdb's table, derived via immunoSEQ multiplex PCR, lists solely in-frame clones and lacks some. The table records more than 2,000,000 clones, more than 85% of them present only once. Specimen: naive CD4+ T cells from PBMCs. The receptors here all came from a man between 18 and 35 years old in good health. Some clones in this sample may be carry-over from other donors' samples. CDR3s leave out the opening cysteine and the closing phenylalanine or tryptophan.

TRBV6-5 | ASRGGFHYGYT
TRBV11-2 | ASSPRTGVYEQY
TRBV5-5 | ASSARRGDTGELF
TRBV7-9 | ASSLAGERRLSYT
TRBV5-1 | ASSSGTTGANEKLF
TRBV15 | ATSSGDRRNQPQH
TRBV7-9 | ASSLVPGTYNEQF
TRBV28 | ASSLWRRGYTGELF
TRBV6-5 | ASSYDRKIAKNIQY
TRBV7-2 | ASSSYLGSSGELF
TRBV6-1 | ASSEPGQANIQY
TRBV6-5 | ASTAPGALNTEAF
TRBV6-5 | ASSSRAGLNTEAF
TRBV9 | ASSVQGLGETQY
TRBV5-4 | ASSPGTGTSGYT
TRBV28 | ASSLQEGAYNQPQH
TRBV4-2 | ASSQDELAGGPGETQY
TRBV18 | ASSSGGQETQY
TRBV23-1 | ASSLGQTNQPQH
TRBV11-2 | ASSLMTQKF
TRBV7-3 | ASSLGLAYNEQF
TRBV4-2 | ASSTLCLKGDQETQY
TRBV25-1 | ASSSSRGPNQPQH
TRBV18 | ASSPYREYNEQF
TRBV5-1 | ASSLTSGSIYNEQF
TRBV11-2 | ASRNNRQGGYEQY
TRBV6-1 | ASSEEGFGRGSNQPQH
TRBV5-6 | ASSLAGTPPSNYGYT
TRBV5-1 | ASSLQVGYEQY
TRBV21-1 | ASSRTGVGQY
TRBV15 | ATSGYSNQPQH
TRBV6-1 | ASSVVTPSYNEQF
TRBV2 | ASSWNRNYNEQF
TRBV9 | ASSLRTGEVLDTQY
TRBV27 | ASSFRLAGVIHNEQF
TRBV4-1 | ASSQTLAGGPYEQY
TRBV5-1 | ASRRQGEGEKLF
TRBV18 | ASSPGGSETEAF
TRBV28 | ASSFTGSPGAQY
TRBV27 | ASSFGGNQPQH
TRBV9 | ASSVRQAGNDEQF
TRBV15 | ATSRESPHRDGYT
TRBV7-3 | ASSLTGHAEAF
TRBV7-6 | ASSSQGNQPQH
TRBV28 | ASSFYRGYQPQH
TRBV9 | ASSVTVYNEQF
TRBV28 | ASSLAGVLTDTQY
TRBV30 | AWSGRGGDQPQH
TRBV9 | ASSILGSGANVLT
TRBV19 | ASSPSQGRGRTGELF
TRBV9 | ASSPELAGGPGSAKNIQY
TRBV5-1 | ASRSGTGSYEQY
TRBV7-9 | ASSFSRDQPQH